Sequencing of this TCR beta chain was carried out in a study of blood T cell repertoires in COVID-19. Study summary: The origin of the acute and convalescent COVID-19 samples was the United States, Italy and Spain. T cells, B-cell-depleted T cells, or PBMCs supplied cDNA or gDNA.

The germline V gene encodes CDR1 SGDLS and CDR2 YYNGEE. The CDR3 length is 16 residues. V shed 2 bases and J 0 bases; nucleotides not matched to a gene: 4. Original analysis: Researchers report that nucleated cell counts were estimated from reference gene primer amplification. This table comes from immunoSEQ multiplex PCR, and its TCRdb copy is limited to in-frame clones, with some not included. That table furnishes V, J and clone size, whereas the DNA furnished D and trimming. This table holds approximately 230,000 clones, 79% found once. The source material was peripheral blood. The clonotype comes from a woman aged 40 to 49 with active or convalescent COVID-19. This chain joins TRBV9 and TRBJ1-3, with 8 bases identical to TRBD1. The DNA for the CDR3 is TGTGCCAGCAGCGTCGACAGGGGCCTCTCTGGAAACACCATATATTTT. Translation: CASSVDRGLSGNTIYF.